The 26 T cell receptor beta chains in this list originate from one sample, sequenced in a study of immune evolution from preneoplasia to lung adenocarcinoma. Using immunoSEQ multiplex PCR, the repertoire was profiled, and TCRdb retains in-frame clones only, with some absent. The sample lists about 4,900 clones, 75% to 80% occurring once. Sequencing used FFPE minimally invasive lung adenocarcinoma tissue. Receptors were obtained from a person aged 60 to 80 with lung adenocarcinoma.

This clone showed up just once. The J gene is TRBJ1-1, the V gene TRBV9, with 9 bases fitting TRBD1. In germline, CDR1 is SGDLS, CDR2 YYNGEE. The CDR3 contains 15 residues. V trimming: 0 bases; J trimming: 6 bases; junction bases outside the gene matches: 6. In DNA form, the CDR3 reads TGTGCCAGCAGCGTAGCTCCAGGACAGGGGTCTGAAGCTTTCTTT. It codes for CASSVAPGQGSEAFF.

The chain combines TRBV6-5 with TRBJ2-5; either TRBD1 or TRBD2 may supply D (6 bases each). Germline V gives CDR1 MNHEY, CDR2 SVGAGI. CDR3 length: 14 residues. Trimming removed 2 bases from V and 5 bases from J, with 12 bases in between. The DNA of the CDR3 is TGTGCCAGCAGTTACAGGGGGGCAGACGAGACCCAGTACTTC. Protein sequence: CASSYRGADETQYF.

The rearrangement uses TRBV6-5 and TRBJ1-2; 8 bases map to TRBD1. The germline V gene encodes CDR1 MNHEY and CDR2 SVGAGI. V lost 8 bases, J lost 1 base, and 9 bases stayed unmatched. The CDR3 runs 15 residues. CDR3 amino acids: CASSLQGGGNYGYTF. As DNA, the CDR3 is TGTGCCAGCTCGTTACAGGGGGGCGGTAACTATGGCTACACCTTC.

The chain combines TRBV5-4 with TRBJ2-2, with TRBD2 matching 9 bases. This CDR3 has 15 amino acids. V shed 4 bases, J shed 5 bases, and the junction held 6 bases outside the gene matches. The germline V gene has CDR1 SGHNT and CDR2 YYREEE (reference sequence). The CDR3 loop reads CASSPLAGLTGELFF. The CDR3 nucleotides are TGTGCCAGCAGCCCTCTAGCGGGATTGACCGGGGAGCTGTTTTTT. Together with reference TRBV5-4 and TRBJ2-2, the CDR3 gives the full variable domain: ETGVTQSPTHLIKTRGQQVTLRCSSQSGHNTVSWYQQALGQGPQFIFQYYREEENGRGNFPPRFSGLQFPNYSSELNVNALELDDSALYLCASSPLAGLTGELFFGEGSRLTVL.

This clone was seen a few times. V usage is TRBV11-2 and J usage is TRBJ1-1, with a weak D call TRBD1 (6 bases). This CDR3 has 13 amino acids. The germline V and J ends were trimmed by 6 bases and 1 base, with 9 bases remaining between them. Per germline, CDR1 SGHAT and CDR2 FQNNGV. CDR3: CASRGGQNTEAFF. Here the CDR3 DNA reads TGTGCCAGCAGGGGGGGACAGAACACTGAAGCTTTCTTT.

This clone was seen a handful of times. This sequence joins TRBV9 and TRBJ2-5; 9 nucleotides line up with TRBD1. CDR1 and CDR2 from the germline V gene are SGDLS and YYNGEE. Trimming took 3 bases from V and 5 from J; bases not matched to a gene: 5. The CDR3 covers 14 residues. The CDR3 DNA reads as TGTGCCAGCAGCGGGGGACAGGGTGGTGAGACCCAGTACTTC. This translates into CASSGGQGGETQYF. The whole variable domain, filled in from reference TRBV9 and TRBJ2-5, reads DSGVTQTPKHLITATGQRVTLRCSPRSGDLSVYWYQQSLDQGLQFLIQYYNGEERAKGNILERFSAQQFPDLHSELNLSSLELGDSALYFCASSGGQGGETQYFGPGTRLLVL.

The V call is TRBV13, the J call TRBJ2-3; D is ambiguous. Germline V gives CDR1 PRHDT, CDR2 FYEKMQ (reference sequence). V gave up 1 base and J gave up 0 bases, with 14 bases separating them. The CDR3 runs 17 residues. The CDR3 DNA is TGTGCCAGCAGCTTAGACTCCGGTGATCCAAGCACAGATACGCAGTATTTT. Protein product: CASSLDSGDPSTDTQYF.

The rearrangement joins TRBV10-1 to TRBJ2-3; 13 bases line up with TRBD2. In germline, CDR1 is WNHNN, CDR2 SYGVQD (reference sequence). V was clipped by 6 bases and J by 4 bases; unmatched bases: 7. This CDR3 has 16 residues. The CDR3 sequence is CASSPRLAGGADTQYF. DNA of the CDR3: TGCGCCAGCAGCCCCAGACTAGCGGGGGGTGCAGATACGCAGTATTTT.

The rearrangement uses TRBV14 and TRBJ2-3; D is perhaps TRBD1 (5 bases). The germline CDR1 and CDR2 sequences are SGHDN and FVKESK. The CDR3 sequence is 14 residues long. V dropped 4 bases and J dropped 1 base, with 9 bases sitting between them. The CDR3 DNA follows: TGTGCCAGCAGCCCAGGGTTGGGCACAGATACGCAGTATTTT. Its translation is CASSPGLGTDTQYF.

CDR3 in amino acids: CASSAEGSTEAFF. The CDR3 bases are TGTGCCAGTAGCGCCGAGGGTAGCACTGAAGCTTTCTTT. The chain joins TRBV19 to TRBJ1-1; D gene uncertain. This CDR3 contains 13 residues. CDR1 is LNHDA and CDR2 is SQIVND in the germline V gene (reference sequence). Trimming shortened V by 6 bases and J by 4 bases, and 12 bases separated the two germline ends. Combining the CDR3 with reference TRBV19 and TRBJ1-1 gives the whole variable domain DGGITQSPKYLFRKEGQNVTLSCEQNLNHDAMYWYRQDPGQGLRLIYYSQIVNDFQKGDIAEGYSVSREKKESFPLTVTSAQKNPTAFYLCASSAEGSTEAFFGQGTRLTVV.

This chain uses TRBV5-1 with TRBJ2-2, with 7 bases that match TRBD1. The ends lost 4 bases at V and 1 base at J; junction bases unmatched: 16. There are 19 residues in the CDR3. CDR1 and CDR2 from the germline V gene are SGHRS and YFSETQ. The CDR3 region is CASSEAGTVHIMNTGELFF. The DNA of the CDR3 is TGCGCCAGCAGCGAAGCCGGGACAGTCCACATTATGAACACCGGGGAGCTGTTTTTT.

J is TRBJ1-2 and V is TRBV7-2; D is perhaps TRBD1 (5 bases). V lost 3 bases, J lost 4 bases, and 12 bases lay in between. The CDR3 length is 14 residues. Looked up from germline, CDR1 is SGHTA and CDR2 is FQGNSA. The CDR3 protein is CASSFNQGTYGYTF. The CDR3 region has the DNA TGTGCCAGCAGCTTCAACCAGGGAACCTATGGCTACACCTTC.

The rearrangement joins TRBV27 to TRBJ2-3; TRBD1 agrees at 7 bases. Germline V lookup: CDR1 MNHEY, CDR2 SMNVEV (reference sequence). V was pared by 6 bases and J by 4 bases, with 10 bases of the junction left unmatched. This CDR3 spans 15 amino acids. CDR3 nucleotide sequence: TGTGCCAGCAGCCAGAGGACAGGTTTCGCAGATACGCAGTATTTT. Encoded protein: CASSQRTGFADTQYF.

The genes are TRBV9 and TRBJ2-1; D is tentatively TRBD1 or TRBD2 (7 bases each). The CDR3 contains 15 residues. With 2 bases removed from V and 6 bases from J, the gap between germline ends came to 15 bases. Germline values: CDR1 SGDLS, CDR2 YYNGEE. The CDR3 nucleotides read TGTGCCAGCAGCGTCCAGGGGGGGGGAGGCAATGAGCAGTTCTTC. It specifies CASSVQGGGGNEQFF.

The CDR3 nucleotides read TGTGCCTGGAGTCGGGTGGGCACTGAAGCTTTCTTT. Protein: CAWSRVGTEAFF. The genes are TRBV30 and TRBJ1-1; D gene uncertain. CDR3 length: 12 residues. V was shortened by 2 bases and J by 4 bases, with 8 bases between the two germline ends. Germline CDR1 and CDR2: GTSNPN and SVGIG (reference sequence).

By its share, this clone is large. This rearrangement joins TRBV28 to TRBJ1-5; D is possibly TRBD1 (5 bases). V gave up 5 bases and J gave up 0 bases, with 8 bases separating them. Germline lookup yields CDR1 MDHEN and CDR2 SYDVKM. The CDR3 consists of 14 residues. The CDR3 sequence is CASSRGVSNQPQHF. CDR3 sequence (DNA): TGTGCCAGCAGTCGGGGGGTTAGCAATCAGCCCCAGCATTTT.

CDR3 sequence: CASSWQAEETQYF. CDR3 DNA sequence: TGTGCCAGCAGTTGGCAGGCTGAAGAGACCCAGTACTTC. The J gene is TRBJ2-5, the V gene TRBV6-5, with D unresolved. Germline assignment: CDR1 MNHEY and CDR2 SVGAGI. V was clipped by 4 bases and J by 3 bases, with 9 bases between them. The CDR3 is 13 amino acids.

The chain couples TRBV4-2 to TRBJ2-1; D unresolved. This CDR3 is 14 amino acids long. Germline V gene lookup returns CDR1 LGHNA and CDR2 YNFKEQ. The V end was cut by 0 bases, the J end by 0 bases, with 3 bases between. The CDR3 region has the DNA TGTGCCAGCAGCCAAGACAACTCCTACAATGAGCAGTTCTTC. It codes for CASSQDNSYNEQFF.

The V gene is TRBV10-3, the J gene TRBJ1-2; 7 bases align to TRBD1. CDR1 ENHRY and CDR2 SYGVKD come from the germline V gene. V shed 10 bases, J shed 4 bases, and the junction held 12 bases outside the gene matches. The length of the CDR3 is 14 residues. CDR3 in amino acids: CATGQADLAYGYTF. The CDR3 region has the DNA TGTGCCACCGGACAGGCGGACCTTGCCTATGGCTACACCTTC.

The J gene is TRBJ2-5, the V gene TRBV11-2; 8 nucleotides line up with TRBD1. The CDR3 runs to 18 residues. Germline CDR1 SGHAT, CDR2 FQNNGV. J gave up 2 bases and V 0 bases, and 11 bases lay outside the gene matches. CDR3 sequence reads: CASSLDSQGARWQETQYF. CDR3 coding DNA: TGTGCCAGCAGCTTAGATTCCCAGGGGGCGAGGTGGCAAGAGACCCAGTACTTC.

The rearrangement joins TRBV7-8 to TRBJ2-5; D remains ambiguous. This CDR3 contains 13 residues. The germline CDR1 and CDR2 sequences are SGHVS and FQNEAQ. Trimming shortened V by 1 base and J by 2 bases, and 5 bases separated the two germline ends. As DNA, the CDR3 is TGTGCCAGCAGCTTAGGGCCTCAAGAGACCCAGTACTTC. Its protein product is CASSLGPQETQYF.

The chain uses TRBV11-1 and TRBJ2-7, with D hard to call. Germline loops: CDR1 SGHAT, CDR2 FQDESV (reference sequence). The CDR3 contains 15 residues. Trimming pared 6 bases from V and 0 bases from J, leaving 15 bases between. CDR3 residues: CASSTLNTNSYEQYF. DNA for the CDR3: TGTGCCAGCAGTACTTTAAATACTAACTCCTACGAGCAGTACTTC.

This chain connects TRBV25-1 to TRBJ1-5; possible D gene TRBD1, 6 bases. The V gene's germline CDR1 is MGHDK and CDR2 SYGVNS. CDR3 size: 17 residues. V dropped 6 bases and J dropped 4 bases, with 22 bases sitting between them. The CDR3 DNA sequence: TGTGCCAGCAGCCTCAAACCAGGGGTAATGATGAATCAGCCCCAGCATTTT. This translates into CASSLKPGVMMNQPQHF. The whole variable domain, filled in from reference TRBV25-1 and TRBJ1-5, reads EADIYQTPRYLVIGTGKKITLECSQTMGHDKMYWYQQDPGMELHLIHYSYGVNSTEKGDLSSESTVSRIRTEHFPLTLESARPSHTSQYLCASSLKPGVMMNQPQHFGDGTRLSIL.

The CDR3 coding sequence is TGTGCCTGGAGCTCAGCAGGGGGCGCAGGGAATTCACCCCTCCACTTT. Its translation is CAWSSAGGAGNSPLHF. The rearrangement joins TRBV30 to TRBJ1-6; 8 bases map to TRBD1. The CDR3 sequence is 16 residues long. V shed 3 bases, J shed 7 bases, and the junction held 11 bases outside the gene matches. Germline CDR1 GTSNPN, CDR2 SVGIG (reference sequence). Drawing the rest from reference TRBV30 and TRBJ1-6, the complete variable domain is SQTIHQWPATLVQPVGSPLSLECTVEGTSNPNLYWYRQAAGRGLQLLFYSVGIGQISSEVPQNLSASRPQDRQFILSSKKLLLSDSGFYLCAWSSAGGAGNSPLHFGNGTRLTVT.

This chain links TRBV7-2 with TRBJ2-7; 11 bases line up with TRBD2. CDR1 is SGHTA, CDR2 FQGNSA, per germline. V lost 3 bases to trimming and J lost 7 bases; unmatched junction nucleotides: 5. The CDR3 has 14 residues. CDR3 sequence reads: CASSFTSGGSEQYF. The CDR3 nucleotides read TGTGCCAGCAGCTTTACTAGCGGGGGCTCTGAGCAGTACTTC.

The chain combines TRBV11-3 with TRBJ1-2, with D possibly TRBD1 on 6 matching bases. Germline V gives CDR1 SGHNT, CDR2 YENEEA. This CDR3 spans 15 amino acids. Trimming cost V 1 base and J 4 bases, with 13 bases left between them. CDR3 nucleotide sequence: TGTGCCAGCAGCTTAGGGGACACCTCCCCCTATGGCTACACCTTC. Its protein product is CASSLGDTSPYGYTF. Variable domain in full (rest from reference TRBV11-3 and TRBJ1-2): EAGVVQSPRYKIIEKKQPVAFWCNPISGHNTLYWYLQNLGQGPELLIRYENEEAVDDSQLPKDRFSAERLKGVDSTLKIQPAELGDSAVYLCASSLGDTSPYGYTFGSGTRLTVV.